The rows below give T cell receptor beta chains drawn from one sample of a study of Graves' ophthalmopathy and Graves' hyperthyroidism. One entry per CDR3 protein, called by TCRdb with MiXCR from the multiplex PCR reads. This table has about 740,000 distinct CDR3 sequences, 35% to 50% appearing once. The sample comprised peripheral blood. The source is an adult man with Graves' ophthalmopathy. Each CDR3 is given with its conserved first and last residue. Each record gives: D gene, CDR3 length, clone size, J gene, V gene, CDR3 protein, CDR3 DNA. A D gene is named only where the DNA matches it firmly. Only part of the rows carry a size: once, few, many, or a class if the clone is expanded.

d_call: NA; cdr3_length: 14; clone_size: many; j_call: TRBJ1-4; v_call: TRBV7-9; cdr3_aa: CASSLGSMGEKLFF; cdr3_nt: TGTGCCAGCAGCTTGGGGAGCATGGGTGAAAAACTGTTTTTT
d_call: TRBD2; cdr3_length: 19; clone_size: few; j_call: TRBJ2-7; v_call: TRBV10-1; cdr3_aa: CASRSGSSGSGSGSYEQYF; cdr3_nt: TGCGCCAGCAGGAGCGGGTCGAGCGGGAGTGGATCAGGCTCCTACGAGCAGTACTTC
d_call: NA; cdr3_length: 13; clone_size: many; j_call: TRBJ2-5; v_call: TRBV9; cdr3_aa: CASSVSGMETQYF; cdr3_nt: TGTGCCAGCAGCGTTTCAGGGATGGAGACCCAGTACTTC
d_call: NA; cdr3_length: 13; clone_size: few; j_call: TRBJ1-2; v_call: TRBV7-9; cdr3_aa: CASSLIADYGYTF; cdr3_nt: TGTGCCAGCAGCTTAATAGCCGATTATGGCTACACCTTC
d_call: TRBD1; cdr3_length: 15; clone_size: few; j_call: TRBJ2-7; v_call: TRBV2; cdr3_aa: CASSFSDRGSGEQYF; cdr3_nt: TGTGCCAGCAGTTTCTCGGACAGGGGATCGGGCGAGCAGTACTTC
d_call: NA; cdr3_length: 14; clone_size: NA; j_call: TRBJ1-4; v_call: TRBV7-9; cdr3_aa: CASSLGERYEKLFF; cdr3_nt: TGTGCCAGCAGCTTAGGGGAGAGATATGAAAAACTGTTTTTT
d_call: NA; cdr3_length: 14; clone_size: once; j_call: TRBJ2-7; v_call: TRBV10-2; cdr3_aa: CASSLVGRTCEQYF; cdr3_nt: TGCGCCAGCAGCTTAGTCGGCAGGACCTGCGAGCAGTACTTC
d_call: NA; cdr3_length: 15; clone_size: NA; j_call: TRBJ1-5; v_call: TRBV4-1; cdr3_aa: CASSQEAKGNQPQHF; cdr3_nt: TGCGCCAGCAGCCAAGAAGCTAAAGGGAATCAGCCCCAGCATTTT
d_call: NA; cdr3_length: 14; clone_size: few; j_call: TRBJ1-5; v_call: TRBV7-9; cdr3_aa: CASSQDLINQPQHF; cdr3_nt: TGTGCCAGCAGCCAAGATCTGATTAATCAGCCCCAGCATTTT
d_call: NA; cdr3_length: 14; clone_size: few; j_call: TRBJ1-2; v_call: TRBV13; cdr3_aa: CASSSIRDLYGYTF; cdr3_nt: TGTGCCAGCAGCTCAATCAGGGATCTCTATGGCTACACCTTC
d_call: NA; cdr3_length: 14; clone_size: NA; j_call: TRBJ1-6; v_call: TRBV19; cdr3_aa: CASSTTGLNSPLHF; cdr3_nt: TGTGCCAGTAGTACGACAGGTCTGAATTCACCCCTCCACTTT
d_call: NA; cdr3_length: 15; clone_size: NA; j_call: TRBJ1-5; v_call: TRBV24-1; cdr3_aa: CATSDPGLGQETQHF; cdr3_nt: TGTGCCACCAGTGATCCAGGGCTTGGCCAAGAGACCCAGCATTTT
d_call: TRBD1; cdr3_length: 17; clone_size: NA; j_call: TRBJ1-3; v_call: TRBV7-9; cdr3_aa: CASSRNRGLGSGNTIYF; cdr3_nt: TGTGCCAGCAGCCGAAACAGGGGGTTAGGCTCTGGAAACACCATATATTTT
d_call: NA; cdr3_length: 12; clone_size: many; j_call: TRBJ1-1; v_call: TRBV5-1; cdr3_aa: CASSLERTEAFF; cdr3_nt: TGCGCCAGCAGCTTGGAGCGCACTGAAGCTTTCTTT
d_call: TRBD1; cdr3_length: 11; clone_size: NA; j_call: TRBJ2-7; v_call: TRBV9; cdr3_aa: CARTGGYEQYF; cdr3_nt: TGTGCCAGGACAGGGGGCTACGAGCAGTACTTC
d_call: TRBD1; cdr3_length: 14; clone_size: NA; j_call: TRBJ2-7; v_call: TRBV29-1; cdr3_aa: CSGGGQGQHYEQYF; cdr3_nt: TGCAGCGGGGGGGGACAGGGACAACACTACGAGCAGTACTTC
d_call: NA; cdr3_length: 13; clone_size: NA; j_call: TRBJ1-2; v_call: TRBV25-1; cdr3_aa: CASSDHANYGYTF; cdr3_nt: TGTGCCAGCAGTGACCACGCGAACTATGGCTACACCTTC
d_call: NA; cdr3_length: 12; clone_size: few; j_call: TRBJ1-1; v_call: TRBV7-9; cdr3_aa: CASSQQAAEAFF; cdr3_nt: TGTGCCAGCTCACAACAGGCGGCTGAAGCTTTCTTT
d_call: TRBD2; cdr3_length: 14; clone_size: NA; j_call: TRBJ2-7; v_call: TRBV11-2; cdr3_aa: CASSEVGGRYEQYF; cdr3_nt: TGTGCCAGCAGTGAAGTCGGGGGGAGGTACGAGCAGTACTTC
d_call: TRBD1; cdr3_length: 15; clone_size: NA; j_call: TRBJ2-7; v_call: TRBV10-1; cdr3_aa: CASSEGTGGTYEQCF; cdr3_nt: TGCGCCAGCAGTGAAGGGACAGGGGGGACCTACGAGCAGTGCTTC
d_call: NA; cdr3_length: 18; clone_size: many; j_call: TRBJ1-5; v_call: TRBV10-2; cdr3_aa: CASSESQTRISRNQPQHF; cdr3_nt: TGCGCCAGCAGTGAGTCCCAAACTCGGATTTCACGAAATCAGCCCCAGCATTTT
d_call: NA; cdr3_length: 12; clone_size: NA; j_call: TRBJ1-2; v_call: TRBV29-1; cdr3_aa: CSVFPGIYGYTF; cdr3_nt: TGCAGCGTTTTTCCGGGGATTTATGGCTACACCTTC
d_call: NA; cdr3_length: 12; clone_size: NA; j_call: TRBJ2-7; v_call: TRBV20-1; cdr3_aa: CSARTYAYEQYF; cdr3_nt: TGCAGTGCCAGGACATACGCGTACGAGCAGTACTTC
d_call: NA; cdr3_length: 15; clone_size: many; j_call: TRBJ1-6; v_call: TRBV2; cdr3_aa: CASSEYPGGGSPLHF; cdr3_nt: TGTGCCAGCAGTGAATATCCGGGGGGAGGTTCACCCCTCCACTTT
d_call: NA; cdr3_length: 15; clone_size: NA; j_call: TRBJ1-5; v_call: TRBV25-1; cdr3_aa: CASTLGGYSNQPQHF; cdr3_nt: TGTGCCAGCACTCTGGGGGGGTACAGCAATCAGCCCCAGCATTTT
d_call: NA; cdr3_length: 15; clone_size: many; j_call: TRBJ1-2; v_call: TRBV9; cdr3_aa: CASSVGAGPRYGYTF; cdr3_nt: TGTGCCAGCAGCGTAGGGGCAGGGCCTCGCTATGGCTACACCTTC
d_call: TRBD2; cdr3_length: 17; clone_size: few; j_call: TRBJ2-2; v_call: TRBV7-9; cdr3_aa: CASSLFPRGGDTGELFF; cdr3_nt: TGTGCCAGCAGCTTATTTCCCCGCGGGGGAGACACCGGGGAGCTGTTTTTT
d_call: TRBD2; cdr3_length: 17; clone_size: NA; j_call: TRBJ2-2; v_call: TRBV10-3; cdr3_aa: CAISENPSGGNTGELFF; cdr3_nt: TGTGCCATCAGTGAGAACCCTAGCGGGGGGAACACCGGGGAGCTGTTTTTT
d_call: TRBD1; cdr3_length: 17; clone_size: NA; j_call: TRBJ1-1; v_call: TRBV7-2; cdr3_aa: CASSARTGGGVSTEAFF; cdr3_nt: TGTGCCAGCAGCGCCCGGACAGGTGGAGGGGTTAGCACTGAAGCTTTCTTT
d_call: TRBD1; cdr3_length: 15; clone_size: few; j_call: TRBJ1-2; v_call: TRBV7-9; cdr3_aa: CASSLTGGANYGYTF; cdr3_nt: TGTGCCAGCAGCTTGACAGGGGGAGCTAACTATGGCTACACCTTC
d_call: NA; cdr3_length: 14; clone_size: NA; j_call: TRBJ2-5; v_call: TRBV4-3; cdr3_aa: CASSQESRQETQYF; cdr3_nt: TGCGCCAGCAGCCAAGAAAGCCGGCAAGAGACCCAGTACTTC
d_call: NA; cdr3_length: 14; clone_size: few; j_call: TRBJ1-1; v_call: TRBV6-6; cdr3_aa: CASSYSVRKTEAFF; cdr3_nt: TGTGCCAGCAGTTACTCAGTGCGGAAAACAGAAGCTTTCTTT
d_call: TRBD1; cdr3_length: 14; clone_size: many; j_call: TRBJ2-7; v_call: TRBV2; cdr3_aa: CASQPGQGPYEQYF; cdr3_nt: TGTGCCAGTCAACCGGGACAGGGCCCCTACGAGCAGTACTTC
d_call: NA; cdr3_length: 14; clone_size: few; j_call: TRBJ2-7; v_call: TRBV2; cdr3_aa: CASSEVGRASEQYF; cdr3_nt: TGTGCCAGCAGTGAAGTCGGCAGAGCCTCCGAGCAGTACTTC
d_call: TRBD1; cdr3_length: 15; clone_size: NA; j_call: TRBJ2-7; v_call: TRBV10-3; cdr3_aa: CASSSPGTGGLEQYF; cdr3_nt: TGTGCCAGCAGTTCACCCGGGACAGGGGGCCTCGAGCAGTACTTC
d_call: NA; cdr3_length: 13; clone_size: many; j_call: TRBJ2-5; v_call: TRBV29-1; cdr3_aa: CSVDLTTVETQYF; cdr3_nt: TGCAGCGTTGATCTGACAACTGTAGAGACCCAGTACTTC
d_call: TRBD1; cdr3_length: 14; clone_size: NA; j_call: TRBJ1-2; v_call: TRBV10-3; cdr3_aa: CAISATTGGRGYTF; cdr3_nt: TGTGCCATCAGTGCCACTACAGGGGGCCGAGGCTACACCTTC
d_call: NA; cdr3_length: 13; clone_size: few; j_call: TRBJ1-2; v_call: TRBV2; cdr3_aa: CASSAGTKDGYTF; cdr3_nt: TGTGCCAGCAGTGCCGGGACGAAGGATGGCTACACCTTC
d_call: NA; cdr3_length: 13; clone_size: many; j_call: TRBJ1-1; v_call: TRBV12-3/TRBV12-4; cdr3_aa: CASLAGPNTEAFF; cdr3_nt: TGTGCCAGCCTAGCAGGACCGAACACTGAAGCTTTCTTT
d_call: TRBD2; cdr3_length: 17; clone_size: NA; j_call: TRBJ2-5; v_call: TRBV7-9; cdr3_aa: CASSSRRTSGGGETQYF; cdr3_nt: TGTGCCAGCAGCTCCCGCCGGACTAGCGGGGGCGGTGAGACCCAGTACTTC
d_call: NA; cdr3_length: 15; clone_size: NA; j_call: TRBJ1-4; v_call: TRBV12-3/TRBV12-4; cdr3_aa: CASSLRQALNEKLFF; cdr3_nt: TGTGCCAGCAGCCTGAGACAGGCCCTTAATGAAAAACTGTTTTTT